This is a list of T cell receptor beta chains from one sample in a study of blood T cell repertoires in COVID-19. Sequenced by immunoSEQ multiplex PCR; TCRdb stores in-frame clones only, minus some. The data show some 230,000 clones, with approximately 81% seen just once and roughly 2.8% held by the top ten. Specimen: peripheral blood. Source of these receptors: a man in his forties or fifties who had recovered from COVID-19. Both conserved end residues are part of each CDR3. The order of the fields is J gene, D gene, clone size, V gene, CDR3 protein, CDR3 DNA. The D gene is left open where the match is weak. Not every row has a clone size; where given, it reads once, few, many or a size class.

TRBJ1-1	-	-	TRBV2	CASSEARNTEAFF	TGTGCCAGCAGTGAAGCGCGGAACACTGAAGCTTTCTTT
TRBJ2-1	-	-	TRBV24-1	CATSEGDRAYNEQFF	TGTGCCACCAGTGAGGGCGACAGAGCCTACAATGAGCAGTTCTTC
TRBJ2-1	TRBD2	-	TRBV5-1	CASSLFGGSSYNEQFF	TGCGCCAGCAGCTTGTTCGGCGGGAGCTCCTACAATGAGCAGTTCTTC
TRBJ2-3	-	-	TRBV28	CASSFQGTDTQYF	TGTGCCAGCAGTTTCCAGGGCACAGATACGCAGTATTTT
TRBJ1-5	TRBD1	-	TRBV7-2	CASSLEGTVNQPQHF	TGTGCCAGCAGCTTAGAAGGGACAGTGAATCAGCCCCAGCATTTT
TRBJ2-3	TRBD2	-	TRBV24-1	CATSDLRTSGTTDTQYF	TGTGCCACCAGTGACCTGAGGACTAGCGGGACTACAGATACGCAGTATTTT
TRBJ2-1	-	-	TRBV29-1	CSVDSPSHTNEQFF	TGCAGCGTTGATAGTCCCTCCCATACCAATGAGCAGTTCTTC
TRBJ1-6	-	-	TRBV30	CAWSFRQGNSPLHF	TGTGCCTGGAGTTTCCGACAAGGAAATTCACCCCTCCACTTT
TRBJ2-7	TRBD1	-	TRBV3-1/TRBV3-2	CASSRGQGGTYEQYF	TGTGCCAGCAGCCGAGGACAGGGGGGAACCTACGAGCAGTACTTC
TRBJ2-6	-	-	TRBV21-1	CASSVPGTSGRTGANVLTF	TGTGCCAGCAGCGTTCCCGGGACTAGCGGGAGGACTGGGGCCAACGTCCTGACTTTC
TRBJ2-1	TRBD2	-	TRBV19	CASSILVLRLAGGPSGEQFF	TGTGCCAGTAGTATATTAGTACTACGACTAGCGGGAGGGCCGTCGGGTGAGCAGTTCTTC
TRBJ2-5	TRBD2	-	TRBV11-2	CASRRPGRARETQYF	TGTGCCAGCAGACGGCCCGGGAGGGCCAGGGAGACCCAGTACTTC
TRBJ2-3	-	-	TRBV6-2/TRBV6-3	CASSYYGGGRTDTQYF	TGTGCCAGCAGTTATTACGGCGGAGGCCGCACAGATACGCAGTATTTT
TRBJ1-2	TRBD1	once	TRBV28	CASRDSLYGYTF	TGTGCCAGCCGGGACAGCCTCTATGGCTACACCTTC
TRBJ2-7	-	few	TRBV7-9	CASSSPFGQGIEKQYF	TGTGCCAGCAGCTCACCTTTCGGGCAGGGGATAGAGAAGCAGTACTTC
TRBJ2-3	-	once	TRBV28	CASSLAGFPDTQYF	TGTGCCAGCAGTTTAGCAGGGTTTCCAGATACGCAGTATTTT
TRBJ1-1	TRBD1	-	TRBV7-8	CASSLGQHSNTEAFF	TGTGCCAGCAGCTTGGGACAGCATTCGAACACTGAAGCTTTCTTT
TRBJ2-7	TRBD1	-	TRBV4-1	CASPTGTGTLSYEQYF	TGCGCCAGCCCCACGGGGACAGGGACTCTTTCCTACGAGCAGTACTTC
TRBJ2-6	-	-	TRBV7-8	CASSLQTVSGANVLTF	TGTGCCAGCAGCTTACAGACAGTCTCTGGGGCCAACGTCCTGACTTTC
TRBJ1-3	TRBD1	-	TRBV3-1/TRBV3-2	CASSQDWVGQGAIRDTIYF	TGTGCCAGCAGCCAAGATTGGGTAGGCCAGGGGGCTATTCGGGACACCATATATTTT
TRBJ2-4	TRBD1	few	TRBV27	CASRGTGRKNIQYF	TGTGCCAGCAGGGGGACAGGGAGGAAAAACATTCAGTACTTC
TRBJ1-6	-	few	TRBV27	CASSPLDSNSPLHF	TGTGCCAGCAGTCCCCTCGACTCTAATTCACCCCTCCACTTT
TRBJ2-7	-	few	TRBV5-1	CASSLPGTLYEQYF	TGCGCCAGCAGCTTACCCGGGACTCTCTACGAGCAGTACTTC
TRBJ2-5	TRBD1	-	TRBV2	CASSEALGTVQETQYF	TGTGCCAGCAGTGAAGCGCTTGGGACAGTCCAAGAGACCCAGTACTTC
TRBJ1-5	-	-	TRBV3-1/TRBV3-2	CASSPQSGNQPQHF	TGTGCCAGCAGCCCCCAGAGCGGCAATCAGCCCCAGCATTTT
TRBJ1-1	TRBD1	-	TRBV5-5	CASSGQGALNTEAFF	TGTGCCAGCAGCGGACAGGGGGCTCTGAACACTGAAGCTTTCTTT
TRBJ2-7	TRBD2	-	TRBV18	CASSSLLAGVPEQYF	TGTGCCAGCTCATCCTTACTAGCGGGGGTCCCCGAGCAGTACTTC
TRBJ2-7	-	-	TRBV6-5	CASSYSMVQGFAQYF	TGTGCCAGCAGTTACTCGATGGTACAGGGCTTCGCGCAGTACTTC
TRBJ2-4	TRBD2	-	TRBV27	CASSLGAGRLAKNIQYF	TGTGCCAGCAGCTTAGGAGCGGGAAGACTAGCCAAAAACATTCAGTACTTC
TRBJ2-7	TRBD2	-	TRBV28	CASSLRLAGTSSYEQYF	TGTGCCAGCAGTTTACGGCTAGCGGGAACATCGAGCTACGAGCAGTACTTC
TRBJ2-7	-	-	TRBV27	CASSMDGTYEQYF	TGTGCCAGCAGTATGGACGGGACCTACGAGCAGTACTTC
TRBJ1-2	TRBD1	-	TRBV14	CASSQEPQGVRGYTF	TGTGCCAGCAGCCAAGAACCCCAGGGGGTTCGTGGCTACACCTTC
TRBJ2-3	TRBD1	-	TRBV10-3	CAISEWGTATDTQYF	TGTGCCATCAGTGAGTGGGGGACAGCCACGGATACGCAGTATTTT
TRBJ2-2	TRBD1	-	TRBV5-1	CASSLPSGQGNTGELFF	TGCGCCAGCAGCTTACCTTCTGGACAGGGTAACACCGGGGAGCTGTTTTTT
TRBJ1-2	-	few	TRBV6-2/TRBV6-3	CASSYGREGGYTF	TGTGCCAGCAGTTACGGCAGGGAGGGTGGCTACACCTTC
TRBJ2-2	TRBD1	-	TRBV7-9	CASSFQGANTGELFF	TGTGCCAGCAGCTTCCAGGGGGCCAACACCGGGGAGCTGTTTTTT
TRBJ1-6	-	-	TRBV9	CASSVATGNSPLHF	TGTGCCAGCAGCGTAGCTACGGGGAATTCACCCCTCCACTTT
TRBJ2-7	-	-	TRBV15	CATSRDLGSGSYEQYF	TGTGCCACCAGCAGAGATTTGGGTAGCGGCTCCTACGAGCAGTACTTC
TRBJ2-7	TRBD1	-	TRBV20-1	CSARQGREQYF	TGCAGTGCCAGACAGGGCCGCGAGCAGTACTTC
TRBJ2-1	-	-	TRBV28	CASSFRDWSNEQFF	TGTGCCAGCAGTTTTCGGGACTGGAGCAATGAGCAGTTCTTC
TRBJ1-2	TRBD1	-	TRBV10-3	CAISNPGTEDGYGYTF	TGTGCCATCAGTAACCCAGGGACAGAAGATGGCTATGGCTACACCTTC
TRBJ2-7	TRBD1	once	TRBV18	CASSPDLGTGAYEQYF	TGTGCCAGCTCACCAGACTTAGGGACAGGGGCCTACGAGCAGTACTTC
TRBJ2-6	-	-	TRBV3-1/TRBV3-2	CASRSWGTENSGANVLTF	TGTGCCAGCAGGAGTTGGGGCACTGAAAACTCTGGGGCCAACGTCCTGACTTTC
TRBJ2-7	TRBD1	-	TRBV7-9	CASSSRDSYEQYF	TGTGCCAGCAGCTCAAGGGACAGCTACGAGCAGTACTTC
TRBJ1-2	TRBD1	-	TRBV6-5	CASATDRGHNYGYTF	TGTGCCAGCGCCACCGACAGGGGGCATAACTATGGCTACACCTTC
TRBJ2-7	TRBD2	-	TRBV7-2	CASRLGLAGSYEQYF	TGTGCCAGCAGATTGGGACTAGCGGGATCCTACGAGCAGTACTTC
TRBJ1-1	-	-	TRBV27	CASSLTRVSTEAFF	TGTGCCAGCAGTTTGACCAGGGTTAGTACTGAAGCTTTCTTT
TRBJ2-2	-	-	TRBV11-3	CASSLVAAGTGELFF	TGTGCCAGCAGCTTAGTTGCGGCGGGGACCGGGGAGCTGTTTTTT
TRBJ2-1	TRBD2	-	TRBV2	CASSGTSGRRSYNEQFF	TGTGCCAGCAGTGGGACTAGCGGGAGGAGGTCCTACAATGAGCAGTTCTTC
TRBJ2-1	-	many	TRBV28	CASIKRLPYNEQFF	TGTGCCAGCATCAAAAGACTACCATACAATGAGCAGTTCTTC
TRBJ2-1	TRBD2	-	TRBV5-1	CASSQGGSRYNEQFF	TGCGCCAGCAGCCAGGGCGGGAGTAGGTACAATGAGCAGTTCTTC
TRBJ2-4	TRBD2	-	TRBV27	CASSLGGSGPKNIQYF	TGTGCCAGCAGTTTAGGCGGGAGTGGTCCCAAAAACATTCAGTACTTC
TRBJ2-7	-	few	TRBV28	CASSSPGGLSYEQYF	TGTGCCAGCAGTTCCCCAGGGGGACTCTCCTACGAGCAGTACTTC
TRBJ2-7	TRBD1	-	TRBV7-9	CASSLGGQGTREQYF	TGTGCCAGCAGCTTAGGGGGACAGGGAACTAGGGAGCAGTACTTC
TRBJ2-5	TRBD2	once	TRBV7-2	CASSLAGSGRAGETQYF	TGTGCCAGCAGCTTAGCGGGTAGCGGGAGGGCCGGGGAGACCCAGTACTTC
TRBJ1-2	-	-	TRBV7-9	CASSSIGLEGYTF	TGTGCCAGCAGCTCAATTGGACTCGAAGGCTACACCTTC
TRBJ1-1	TRBD1	-	TRBV27	CASKPRQGGNTEAFF	TGTGCCAGCAAACCCCGACAGGGAGGAAACACTGAAGCTTTCTTT
TRBJ1-2	-	-	TRBV6-5	CASSYGLNYGYTF	TGTGCCAGCAGTTACGGGCTAAACTATGGCTACACCTTC
TRBJ2-7	-	-	TRBV10-2	CASSEIQRVGFTHEQYF	TGCGCCAGCAGTGAGATCCAGCGGGTGGGATTCACCCACGAGCAGTACTTC